This T cell receptor (beta chain) comes out of a study of blood T cell repertoires in COVID-19. About the study: Samples came from the United States, Italy and Spain, spanning acute and convalescent COVID-19. Nucleic acid was either cDNA or gDNA, and it came from T cells, B-cell-depleted T cells, or PBMCs.

Data came from immunoSEQ multiplex PCR; TCRdb stores just in-frame clones and leaves some out. The sample consists of over 150,000 clones, 78% of them appearing once. V gave up 2 bases and J gave up 5 bases, with 15 bases separating them. Germline-derived CDR1 and CDR2 are MNHEY and SMNVEV (reference sequence). The CDR3 totals 15 residues. The sequencing input was peripheral blood. V usage is TRBV27 and J usage is TRBJ1-1; D not certain. The clonotype comes from an elderly man with acute or convalescent COVID-19. The CDR3, as DNA: TGTGCCAGCAGTTTACTTACTGCGGGGAGAACTGAAGCTTTCTTT. It translates to CASSLLTAGRTEAFF.